The 3 T cell receptor beta chains below come from one sample, sequenced in a study of OX40 agonist ivuxolimab in advanced cancers. Sequenced by immunoSEQ multiplex PCR; TCRdb stores in-frame clones only, minus some. The data hold around 80,000 clones, with 85% to 90% observed a single time. Sequencing was performed on CD4+ or CD8+ T cells sorted from blood, taken in a trial of the OX40 agonist ivuxolimab. These receptors were collected from an adult with an advanced solid tumor such as melanoma, head and neck, liver or kidney cancer.

The chain links TRBV21-1 to TRBJ1-5; the table's D call TRBD1 went unverified against the DNA. TRBV21-1 is assigned pseudogene status. The CDR3 has 18 residues. In DNA, the CDR3 is TGTGCCAGCAGCAAAGAGAATGGGACAGGGCCCCCCAATCAGCCCCAGCATTTT. Translation: CASSKENGTGPPNQPQHF.

This chain uses TRBV28 with TRBJ2-7; D is unresolved. Germline V gene sequence: CDR1 MDHEN, CDR2 SYDVKM. The CDR3 totals 14 residues. Trimming removed 6 bases at V and 4 bases at J, with 16 bases between. The CDR3 bases are TGTGCCAGCAGCCAAGGTAGCCCGCTATACGAGCAGTACTTC. This gives the protein CASSQGSPLYEQYF.

The chain carries TRBV6-1 and TRBJ1-2; no reliable D call. Trimming left V 2 bases short and J 4 bases short, with 5 bases between. This CDR3 has 12 amino acids. Germline assignment: CDR1 MNHNS and CDR2 SASEGT. The CDR3 reads CASSERTYGYTF. The DNA of the CDR3 is TGTGCCAGCAGTGAAAGGACCTATGGCTACACCTTC.